The next 6 T cell receptor beta chains were all read from a single sample in a study of blood T cell repertoires in COVID-19. TCRdb's table, derived via immunoSEQ multiplex PCR, lists solely in-frame clones and lacks some. The table includes fewer than 90,000 clones, around 90% detected once. The material sequenced was peripheral blood. Receptor source: a man in his 70s with acute or convalescent COVID-19.

This rearrangement joins TRBV18 to TRBJ1-5, with D hard to call. This CDR3 is 14 amino acids long. Per germline, CDR1 KGHSH and CDR2 LQKENI. Trimming stripped 3 bases from V and 7 bases from J, with 13 bases between. CDR3 loop: CASSPNVERQPQHF. The CDR3 DNA reads TGTGCCAGCTCACCCAACGTGGAGAGGCAGCCCCAGCATTTT.

Only one count was recorded for this clone. This chain uses TRBV2 with TRBJ2-7; 7 bases are shared with TRBD1. This CDR3 is 15 amino acids long. Germline V lookup: CDR1 SNHLY, CDR2 FYNNEI. Germline trimming cut 6 bases from V and 2 bases from J; bases unmatched to any gene: 10. This CDR3 is CASSSGTAKTYEQYF. The CDR3 nucleotides are TGTGCCAGCAGCTCCGGGACAGCCAAAACCTACGAGCAGTACTTC.

V is TRBV3-1 (or the pseudogene TRBV3-2) and J is TRBJ2-3; D is uncertain. Germline V gene lookup returns CDR1 LGHDT and CDR2 YNNKEL (reference sequence). Trimming pared 1 base from V and 11 bases from J, leaving 10 bases between. The CDR3 spans 12 residues. The CDR3 region is CASSQVVVKQYF. CDR3 DNA: TGTGCCAGCAGCCAAGTTGTCGTAAAGCAGTATTTT.

The V and J genes are TRBV6-5 and TRBJ2-2; tentative D call: TRBD1 (6 bases). Germline V gene lookup returns CDR1 MNHEY and CDR2 SVGAGI. The CDR3 is 14 residues long. Trimming took off 6 bases at V and 7 bases at J, with 15 bases between the two ends. In DNA, the CDR3 is TGTGCCAGCAGGTCATCACAGGGTAACGGGGAGCTGTTTTTT. Translating it yields CASRSSQGNGELFF.

The rearrangement joins TRBV30 to TRBJ1-5, with D hard to call. The CDR3 consists of 12 residues. V was trimmed by 0 bases and J by 7 bases, leaving 7 bases between them. CDR1 and CDR2 (germline): GTSNPN, SVGIG (reference sequence). CDR3 sequence reads: CAWSVQPQPQHF. CDR3 sequence (DNA): TGTGCCTGGAGTGTACAACCGCAGCCCCAGCATTTT.

CDR3 DNA sequence: TGTGCCACCAGCAGAGATGCTAGGACTAGCCCCCACAATGAGCAGTTCTTC. Protein sequence: CATSRDARTSPHNEQFF. V gene TRBV15 combines with J gene TRBJ2-1, with TRBD2 matching over 8 bases. CDR3 length equals 17 residues. V shed 0 bases, J shed 5 bases, and the junction held 9 bases outside the gene matches. From germline, CDR1 is LNHNV and CDR2 YYDKDF (reference sequence).